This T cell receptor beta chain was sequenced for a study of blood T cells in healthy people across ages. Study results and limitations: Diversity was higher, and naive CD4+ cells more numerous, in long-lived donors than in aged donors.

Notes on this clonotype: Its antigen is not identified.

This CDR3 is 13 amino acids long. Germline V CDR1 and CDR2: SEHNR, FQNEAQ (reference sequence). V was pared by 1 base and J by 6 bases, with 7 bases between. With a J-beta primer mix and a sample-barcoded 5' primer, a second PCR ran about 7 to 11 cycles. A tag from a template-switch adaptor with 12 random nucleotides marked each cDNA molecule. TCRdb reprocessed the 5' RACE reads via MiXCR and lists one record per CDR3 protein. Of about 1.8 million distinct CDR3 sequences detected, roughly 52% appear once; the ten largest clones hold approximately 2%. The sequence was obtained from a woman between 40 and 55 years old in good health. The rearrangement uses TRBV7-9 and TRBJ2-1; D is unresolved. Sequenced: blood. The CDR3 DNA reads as TGTGCCAGCAGCTTAGAACACCTCAATGAGCAGTTCTTC. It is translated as CASSLEHLNEQFF.